The 9 T cell receptor beta chains given below trace back to one sample, sequenced in a study of OX40 agonist ivuxolimab in advanced cancers. Measured with immunoSEQ multiplex PCR; TCRdb has only the in-frame clones, and not every one. The sample includes some 96,000 clones, 80% to 95% of them seen just once. The material sequenced was CD4+ or CD8+ T cells sorted from blood, taken in a trial of the OX40 agonist ivuxolimab. These receptors were taken from an adult with an advanced solid tumor such as melanoma, head and neck, liver or kidney cancer.

This chain uses TRBV6-5 with TRBJ1-5; possibly TRBD1 for D (6 bases). The V end was cut by 5 bases, the J end by 5 bases, with 10 bases between. CDR1 and CDR2 (germline): MNHEY, SVGAGI. The CDR3 runs to 13 residues. The CDR3 spells CASSRDKYQPQHF. The CDR3 coding sequence is TGTGCCAGCAGTCGGGACAAATATCAGCCCCAGCATTTT.

This chain links TRBV29-1 with TRBJ2-3, with a weak D call TRBD1 (7 bases). Trimming shortened V by 6 bases and J by 4 bases, and 14 bases separated the two germline ends. Germline V lookup: CDR1 SQVTM, CDR2 ANQGSEA. The CDR3 consists of 13 residues. CDR3 nucleotide sequence: TGCAGCGTCGTACGCAGGGGGGCAGATACGCAGTATTTT. Translating gives CSVVRRGADTQYF.

The chain uses TRBV19 and TRBJ2-7; TRBD2 matches 11 bases. The germline gives CDR1 LNHDA, CDR2 SQIVND (reference sequence). CDR3 length equals 14 residues. V gave up 5 bases and J gave up 2 bases; unmatched junction bases: 2. As DNA, the CDR3 is TGTGCCAGTAGTGTACTAGCGGGGGCCTACGAGCAGTACTTC. It specifies CASSVLAGAYEQYF.

This chain connects TRBV15 to TRBJ1-5; D unclear. The CDR3 consists of 15 residues. CDR1 LNHNV and CDR2 YYDKDF come from the germline V gene (reference sequence). Trimming took 3 bases from V and 7 from J, leaving 16 bases between them. The CDR3 nucleotides read TGTGCCACCAGCAGTCTGCTTGGACCCGCACAGCCCCAGCATTTT. Translated: CATSSLLGPAQPQHF. Full variable domain (rest looked up from reference TRBV15 and TRBJ1-5): DAMVIQNPRYQVTQFGKPVTLSCSQTLNHNVMYWYQQKSSQAPKLLFHYYDKDFNNEADTPDNFQSRRPNTSFCFLDIRSPGLGDTAMYLCATSSLLGPAQPQHFGDGTRLSIL.

V is TRBV7-6 and J is TRBJ2-2; 12 nucleotides line up with TRBD1. This CDR3 region has 17 residues. Germline loops: CDR1 SGHVS, CDR2 FNYEAQ. V was clipped by 3 bases and J by 8 bases; unmatched bases: 10. CDR3 bases: TGTGCCAGCAGCTTTCAACCGGGACAGGGGGCTGATGGGGAGCTGTTTTTT. Amino acid sequence: CASSFQPGQGADGELFF.

V usage is TRBV25-1 and J usage is TRBJ2-1; TRBD2 agrees at 7 bases. This CDR3 region has 16 residues. CDR1 is MGHDK and CDR2 is SYGVNS in the germline V gene. The V segment lost 1 base and the J segment 6 bases; nucleotides outside the gene matches: 9. The chain's CDR3 is CASSESWRELGNEQFF. The CDR3 bases are TGTGCCAGCAGTGAATCTTGGCGGGAGCTTGGCAATGAGCAGTTCTTC.

The rearrangement uses TRBV27 and TRBJ2-3; D gene uncertain. Per the germline V gene, CDR1 is MNHEY and CDR2 is SMNVEV (reference sequence). V dropped 4 bases and J dropped 4 bases, with 12 bases sitting between them. The CDR3 is 14 amino acids. CDR3 sequence (DNA): TGTGCCAGCAGTTCTCTGAGCCCGCCAGATACGCAGTATTTT. Protein: CASSSLSPPDTQYF.

This clone was seen a single time. The V and J genes are TRBV7-3 and TRBJ2-1, with 9 bases matching TRBD1. Trimming at V came to 5 bases and at J to 6 bases, leaving 5 bases not matched to a gene. This CDR3 is 14 amino acids long. Per the germline V gene, CDR1 is SGHTA and CDR2 is FQGTGA. CDR3 DNA sequence: TGTGCCAGCAGCCCACAGGGGGCAGGCAATGAGCAGTTCTTC. Residues: CASSPQGAGNEQFF.

The chain is built from TRBV27 and TRBJ1-1, with 11 bases identical to TRBD1. From germline, CDR1 is MNHEY and CDR2 SMNVEV (reference sequence). V lost 6 bases to trimming and J lost 1 base; unmatched junction nucleotides: 7. This CDR3 contains 16 residues. The CDR3 bases are TGTGCCAGCAGGCGGACAGGGGGCTCTAGGAACACTGAAGCTTTCTTT. Its protein is CASRRTGGSRNTEAFF.